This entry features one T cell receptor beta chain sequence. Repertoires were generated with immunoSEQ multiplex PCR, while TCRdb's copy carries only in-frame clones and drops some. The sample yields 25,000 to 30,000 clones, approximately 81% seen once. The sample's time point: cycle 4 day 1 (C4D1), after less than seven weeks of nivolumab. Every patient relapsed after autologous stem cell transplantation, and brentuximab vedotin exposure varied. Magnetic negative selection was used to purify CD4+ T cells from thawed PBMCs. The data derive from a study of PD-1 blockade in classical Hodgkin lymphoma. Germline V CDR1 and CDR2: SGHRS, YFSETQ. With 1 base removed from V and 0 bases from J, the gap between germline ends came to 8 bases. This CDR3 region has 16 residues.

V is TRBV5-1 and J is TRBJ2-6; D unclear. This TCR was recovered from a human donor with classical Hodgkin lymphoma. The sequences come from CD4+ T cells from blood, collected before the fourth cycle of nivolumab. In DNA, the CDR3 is TGCGCCAGCAGCTTGTTACAGTCCTCTGGGGCCAACGTCCTGACTTTC. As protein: CASSLLQSSGANVLTF.